The entry that follows covers one T cell receptor (beta chain) sequence. A much larger clone is a single base away; this may be a read error. Germline V gives CDR1 DFQATT, CDR2 SNEGSKA (reference sequence). The CDR3 consists of 14 residues. Trimming removed 6 bases at V and 3 bases at J, with 17 bases between. The sample originates from a study of T cells in Graves' hyperthyroidism and ophthalmopathy. Study-wide background: Peripheral blood was acquired at first diagnosis, ahead of any therapy whatsoever.

Amplified regions were TCR beta CDR3 sequences from RNA transcripts. Using the HTBI primer set, a first-round RT-PCR was run on the TCR CDR3. Via MiXCR, TCRdb re-called the multiplex PCR reads, giving one row per CDR3 protein. The data hold some 600,000 distinct CDR3 sequences, with about 15% observed a single time. Patients showing uncontrolled infection, other autoimmune disease, pregnancy or lactation were ineligible. The sequenced sample consisted of blood. The rearrangement uses TRBV20-1 and TRBJ1-2; D call uncertain. The sequence derives from a woman in her twenties or thirties with Graves' hyperthyroidism that later progressed to Graves' ophthalmopathy. The CDR3 spells CSAPDAKGDYGYTF. The CDR3 DNA reads as TGCAGTGCCCCCGATGCAAAAGGAGACTATGGCTACACCTTC.